The 15 T cell receptor beta chains below were found in one sample sequenced in a study of T cells after posttransplantation cyclophosphamide. Generated by immunoSEQ multiplex PCR, the TCRdb table keeps only in-frame clones and is missing some. The sample holds about 6,500 clones, 60% to 80% seen once. A marrow graft followed busulfan-fludarabine conditioning, with cyclophosphamide on days +3 and +4. The sample was PBMCs, taken almost 1,500 days after allogeneic stem cell transplant with posttransplant cyclophosphamide. These receptors all come from a male patient in his thirties who received an allogeneic stem cell transplant from a related donor, was CMV-positive, and had acute GVHD only. Certain T cells may be donor cells from the graft.

The chain links TRBV7-2 to TRBJ2-7; D is perhaps TRBD2 (5 bases). The CDR3 contains 14 residues. The germline gives CDR1 SGHTA, CDR2 FQGNSA. Trimming took 4 bases from V and 6 from J, leaving 16 bases between them. The CDR3 loop is CASSSRANRGEQYF. CDR3 DNA sequence: TGTGCCAGCAGCTCTAGGGCTAACCGGGGCGAGCAGTACTTC.

V usage is TRBV14 and J usage is TRBJ2-7; 9 bases agree with TRBD1. CDR1 is SGHDN and CDR2 is FVKESK in the germline V gene. The CDR3 spans 16 residues. The ends lost 5 bases at V and 3 bases at J; junction bases unmatched: 11. The CDR3 reads CASSALRDRVNYEQYF. The CDR3 DNA sequence: TGTGCCAGCAGCGCCCTCCGGGACAGGGTTAACTACGAGCAGTACTTC.

This chain uses TRBV19 with TRBJ1-2; the D gene is possibly TRBD1 (5 bases). The CDR3 has 15 residues. CDR1 LNHDA and CDR2 SQIVND come from the germline V gene (reference sequence). Trimming shortened V by 5 bases and J by 5 bases, and 18 bases separated the two germline ends. The CDR3, as DNA: TGTGCCAGTAGTTCCCAGGGCGACATTATTTATGGCTACACCTTC. Amino acids: CASSSQGDIIYGYTF.

The rearrangement joins TRBV15 to TRBJ2-1; TRBD2 agrees at 11 bases. The CDR3 totals 15 residues. Germline V lookup: CDR1 LNHNV, CDR2 YYDKDF (reference sequence). V trimming: 3 bases; J trimming: 7 bases; junction bases outside the gene matches: 5. Written as DNA, the CDR3 is TGTGCCACCAGCAGGACTAGCGGGGCTTCGAATGAGCAGTTCTTC. It translates to CATSRTSGASNEQFF. Based on the CDR3 plus reference TRBV15 and TRBJ2-1, the full variable domain is DAMVIQNPRYQVTQFGKPVTLSCSQTLNHNVMYWYQQKSSQAPKLLFHYYDKDFNNEADTPDNFQSRRPNTSFCFLDIRSPGLGDTAMYLCATSRTSGASNEQFFGPGTRLTVL.

The chain has TRBV6-5 and TRBJ2-5; 8 bases are a match to TRBD2. Germline-derived CDR1 and CDR2 are MNHEY and SVGAGI. The CDR3 consists of 14 residues. V lost 7 bases and J lost 2; bases outside the gene matches: 6. The CDR3 sequence: CASIGGTRQETQYF. The CDR3 DNA follows: TGTGCCAGCATAGGCGGGACTAGGCAAGAGACCCAGTACTTC.

This sequence joins TRBV5-1 and TRBJ2-2; 7 bases are shared with TRBD1. This CDR3 contains 15 residues. Germline CDR1 and CDR2: SGHRS and YFSETQ. V gave up 3 bases and J gave up 0 bases; unmatched junction bases: 2. DNA of the CDR3: TGCGCCAGCAGCTCGACAGGGTCGAACACCGGGGAGCTGTTTTTT. Its protein product is CASSSTGSNTGELFF. The variable domain in full, with the rest retrieved from reference TRBV5-1 and TRBJ2-2, is KAGVTQTPRYLIKTRGQQVTLSCSPISGHRSVSWYQQTPGQGLQFLFEYFSETQRNKGNFPGRFSGRQFSNSRSEMNVSTLELGDSALYLCASSSTGSNTGELFFGEGSRLTVL.

V usage is TRBV5-4 and J usage is TRBJ2-7; 9 nucleotides line up with TRBD1. The CDR3 runs to 14 residues. Germline CDR1 SGHNT, CDR2 YYREEE (reference sequence). V trimming: 4 bases; J trimming: 3 bases; junction bases outside the gene matches: 5. CDR3 nucleotide sequence: TGTGCCAGCAGCCCCATGACAGGGGGCTACGAGCAGTACTTC. Encoded protein: CASSPMTGGYEQYF.

A few counts support this clone. This rearrangement joins TRBV6-1 to TRBJ1-3; possibly TRBD1 for D (6 bases). This CDR3 spans 18 amino acids. The V gene's germline CDR1 is MNHNS and CDR2 SASEGT. Trimming stripped 2 bases from V and 2 bases from J, with 19 bases between. CDR3 sequence (DNA): TGTGCCAGCAGTGAAATTGAAGGGCAGGGGACCGCTGGAAACACCATATATTTT. Amino acids: CASSEIEGQGTAGNTIYF.

The chain joins TRBV2 to TRBJ2-5; 7 bases are shared with TRBD2. The length of the CDR3 is 14 residues. The V and J ends lost 6 bases and 9 bases, in that order; junction bases with no gene match: 13. Looked up from germline, CDR1 is SNHLY and CDR2 is FYNNEI. For the CDR3, the DNA is TGTGCCAGCAGACCCCAGGGACTACAAGGGGCCCAGTACTTC. It is translated as CASRPQGLQGAQYF.

The gene calls are TRBV5-5 and TRBJ1-5; possible D gene TRBD1, 5 bases. Trimming removed 0 bases from V and 1 base from J, with 11 bases in between. The CDR3 runs 16 residues. CDR1 and CDR2 from the germline V gene are SGHKS and YYEKEE (reference sequence). The CDR3, as DNA: TGTGCCAGCAGCTTGGACCACGGGGGGAGCAATCAGCCCCAGCATTTT. This codes for CASSLDHGGSNQPQHF. Looking up the rest from reference TRBV5-5 and TRBJ1-5 gives the full variable domain: DAGVTQSPTHLIKTRGQQVTLRCSPISGHKSVSWYQQVLGQGPQFIFQYYEKEERGRGNFPDRFSARQFPNYSSELNVNALLLGDSALYLCASSLDHGGSNQPQHFGDGTRLSIL.

The V call is TRBV2, the J call TRBJ2-1, with a possible D match to TRBD2 (7 bases). The V and J ends lost 0 bases and 8 bases respectively, with 17 bases between them. In germline, CDR1 is SNHLY, CDR2 FYNNEI. The CDR3 runs 16 residues. The CDR3 DNA reads TGTGCCAGCAGTGAAGCGAGGACAGACGCGGGGGATGAGCAGTTCTTC. It encodes CASSEARTDAGDEQFF.

This clone appeared a few times. V and J are TRBV2 and TRBJ1-6; D is undetermined. Germline assignment: CDR1 SNHLY and CDR2 FYNNEI. This CDR3 contains 15 residues. Trimming removed 3 bases at V and 7 bases at J, with 13 bases between. CDR3 nucleotide sequence: TGTGCCAGCAGTGACTCACGTCCTAGCAATTCACCCCTCCACTTT. Its translation is CASSDSRPSNSPLHF.

This clone was found once. The CDR3: CASSVDGGDTGELFF. The CDR3 coding sequence is TGTGCCAGCAGTGTAGACGGGGGGGACACCGGGGAGCTGTTTTTT. The chain uses TRBV2 and TRBJ2-2, with 8 bases identical to TRBD2. The CDR3 has 15 residues. Germline CDR1 SNHLY, CDR2 FYNNEI. J was trimmed by 3 bases and V by 4 bases; bases with no gene match: 4.

The rearrangement joins TRBV5-6 to TRBJ1-5; possible D gene TRBD1, 6 bases. This CDR3 is 17 amino acids long. V was shortened by 4 bases and J by 1 base, with 18 bases between the two germline ends. Germline CDR1 is SGHDT and CDR2 is YYEEEE. CDR3 amino acids: CASSRRFGGQSNQPQHF. The CDR3, as DNA: TGTGCCAGCAGCCGCCGGTTCGGGGGGCAAAGCAATCAGCCCCAGCATTTT.

This clone was recorded only once. DNA of the CDR3: TGTGCCAGCAGTTATGAGGGGGTTGCAACTAATGAAAAACTGTTTTTT. Its translation: CASSYEGVATNEKLFF. The rearrangement uses TRBV6-5 and TRBJ1-4; TRBD1 is a possible D gene (6 bases). V was shortened by 3 bases and J by 0 bases, with 11 bases between the two germline ends. Germline assignment: CDR1 MNHEY and CDR2 SVGAGI. CDR3 length: 16 residues.